The sequence of this TCR beta chain was determined in a study of OX40 agonist ivuxolimab in advanced cancers. Study-wide results and limits: Antigens targeted by the expanded peripheral T cells were not determined.

Germline V CDR1 and CDR2: MNHEY, SMNVEV (reference sequence). This CDR3 spans 13 amino acids. The J segment lost 9 bases and the V segment lost 5 bases, leaving 3 bases of the junction unmatched. Some clones are missing from TCRdb's copy, which holds only in-frame ones; the method was immunoSEQ multiplex PCR. The sample yields about 57,000 clones, 75% to 85% seen once. Comment on this clone: Its target is not known.

This TCR was recovered from an adult with an advanced solid tumor such as melanoma, head and neck, liver or kidney cancer. The rearrangement joins TRBV27 to TRBJ1-6; TRBD1 matches at 8 bases. The sample here was CD4+ or CD8+ T cells sorted from blood, taken in a trial of the OX40 agonist ivuxolimab. CDR3 DNA: TGTGCCAGCAGTGACAGGGGTGGTTCACCCCTCCACTTT. It yields the protein CASSDRGGSPLHF.